This is a list of T cell receptor beta chains from one sample in a study of a mutant IDH1 vaccine in newly diagnosed glioma. Their cognate antigens are unknown. The method was immunoSEQ multiplex PCR; TCRdb's version includes in-frame clones alone and lacks a portion of them. The sample yields about 64,000 clones, about 88% seen once. Sample: PBMCs, taken from a glioma patient whose treatment included an IDH1 peptide vaccine. The receptors derive from a woman aged 50 to 60 with glioma. CDR3s include the opening cysteine and the closing phenylalanine or tryptophan. Each record gives: J gene, clone size, V gene, D gene, CDR3 protein, CDR3 DNA. The D gene is left open where the match is weak. Where a row states a size, it is once, few, many or the class of an expanded clone; other rows omit it.

>TRBJ2-7|NA|TRBV7-9|TRBD1
CASSSRTGTGYEQYF
TGTGCCAGCAGCTCACGGACAGGGACGGGCTACGAGCAGTACTTC
>TRBJ1-5|NA|TRBV30|TRBD1
CAWSQGAGQPQHF
TGTGCCTGGTCACAGGGGGCCGGGCAGCCCCAGCATTTT
>TRBJ2-1|NA|TRBV2|TRBD1
CASSPGQTLSTEQFF
TGTGCCAGCAGCCCGGGACAGACTCTGTCTACGGAGCAGTTCTTC
>TRBJ2-7|NA|TRBV28|NA
CASTQNRLYEQYF
TGTGCCAGCACCCAAAACCGGCTCTACGAGCAGTACTTC
>TRBJ1-3|once|TRBV27|NA
CASSSGNTIYF
TGTGCCAGCAGTTCAGGAAACACCATATATTTT
>TRBJ1-2|NA|TRBV6-1|NA
CASSSQGIYGYTF
TGTGCCAGCAGTTCCCAGGGAATCTATGGCTACACCTTC
>TRBJ2-7|NA|TRBV2|NA
CASTRRRGTYEQYF
TGTGCCAGCACCCGGCGAAGAGGGACCTACGAGCAGTACTTC
>TRBJ2-1|few|TRBV11-2|TRBD1
CASSRNGQGTRNEQFF
TGTGCCAGCAGCCGGAATGGACAGGGGACCCGGAATGAGCAGTTCTTC
>TRBJ1-2|NA|TRBV19|NA
CASSIGWTDYGYTF
TGTGCCAGTAGTATAGGCTGGACAGACTATGGCTACACCTTC
>TRBJ2-4|NA|TRBV7-2|NA
CASSPTVAGLAKNIQYF
TGTGCCAGCAGCCCCACAGTGGCGGGATTAGCCAAAAACATTCAGTACTTC
>TRBJ1-5|NA|TRBV10-3|NA
CAISQEINQPQHF
TGTGCCATCAGCCAGGAGATTAATCAGCCCCAGCATTTT
>TRBJ1-2|NA|TRBV5-1|TRBD1
CASSLEGAGYTF
TGCGCCAGCAGCTTGGAGGGGGCTGGCTACACCTTC
>TRBJ1-4|NA|TRBV19|NA
CASHFAPGGELFF
TGTGCCAGCCATTTTGCTCCGGGGGGAGAACTGTTTTTT
>TRBJ1-5|NA|TRBV10-2|NA
CASNKEYSNQPQHF
TGCGCCAGCAATAAGGAGTATAGCAATCAGCCCCAGCATTTT
>TRBJ1-6|NA|TRBV25-1|NA
CASSHPMEPLHF
TGTGCCAGCAGCCATCCGATGGAACCCCTCCACTTT
>TRBJ2-1|NA|TRBV27|TRBD2
CASSLNLAGGRQFF
TGTGCCAGCAGTTTAAACCTAGCGGGGGGGCGGCAGTTCTTC
>TRBJ2-5|NA|TRBV5-6|NA
CASSLTSQRPQYF
TGTGCCAGCAGCTTGACCAGCCAGCGGCCCCAGTACTTC
>TRBJ1-4|NA|TRBV11-3|NA
CASRSADSSGEKLFF
TGTGCCAGCCGCAGCGCTGATTCCTCCGGTGAAAAACTGTTTTTT
>TRBJ1-5|NA|TRBV9|TRBD1
CASSVGTVNQPQHF
TGTGCCAGCAGCGTCGGGACAGTTAATCAGCCCCAGCATTTT
>TRBJ1-5|few|TRBV27|NA
CASSLDRNSNQPQHF
TGTGCCAGCAGTTTAGATAGAAATAGCAATCAGCCCCAGCATTTT
>TRBJ2-1|NA|TRBV30|NA
CAWSASGGLGNEQFF
TGTGCCTGGAGTGCATCGGGGGGCTTGGGCAATGAGCAGTTCTTC
>TRBJ2-3|NA|TRBV7-2|TRBD2
CASSLGLAGAADTQYF
TGTGCCAGCAGCTTAGGGCTAGCGGGGGCCGCAGATACGCAGTATTTT
>TRBJ2-1|NA|TRBV5-6|NA
CASSLEGGYNEQFF
TGTGCCAGCAGCTTGGAAGGCGGATACAATGAGCAGTTCTTC
>TRBJ1-1|NA|TRBV5-4|NA
CASSFPDENTEAFF
TGTGCCAGCAGCTTCCCCGACGAAAACACTGAAGCTTTCTTT
>TRBJ2-3|NA|TRBV6-1|NA
CASSEEEGSTDTQYF
TGTGCCAGCAGTGAAGAGGAGGGTAGCACAGATACGCAGTATTTT
>TRBJ1-2|once|TRBV19|NA
CASKRDVSSHYGYTF
TGTGCCAGTAAAAGGGACGTTAGCTCACACTATGGCTACACCTTC
>TRBJ2-5|NA|TRBV15|NA
CATSGGNRAETQYF
TGTGCCACCAGCGGGGGGAACAGGGCAGAGACCCAGTACTTC
>TRBJ1-1|NA|TRBV7-9|NA
CASSSLTEAFF
TGTGCCAGCAGCTCCCTGACTGAAGCTTTCTTT
>TRBJ2-3|NA|TRBV15|NA
CATSRGRSTDTQYF
TGTGCCACCAGCAGAGGTCGGAGCACAGATACGCAGTATTTT
>TRBJ2-3|NA|TRBV2|TRBD2
CASSEGLAGGIKSTDTQYF
TGTGCCAGCAGTGAAGGCCTAGCGGGGGGGATTAAGAGCACAGATACGCAGTATTTT
>TRBJ1-5|NA|TRBV6-5|NA
CASSYSSDGANQPQHF
TGTGCCAGCAGTTACTCATCCGATGGGGCCAATCAGCCCCAGCATTTT
>TRBJ2-3|once|TRBV4-3|NA
CASSQGLVTDTQYF
TGCGCCAGCAGCCAAGGGCTAGTGACAGATACGCAGTATTTT
>TRBJ2-5|NA|TRBV9|TRBD2
CASSGGRGETQYF
TGTGCCAGCAGCGGGGGGAGGGGAGAGACCCAGTACTTC
>TRBJ2-1|few|TRBV4-2|TRBD1
CASSQEGQGEGDEQFF
TGTGCCAGCAGCCAAGAGGGACAGGGTGAGGGTGATGAGCAGTTCTTC
>TRBJ1-2|NA|TRBV7-9|NA
CASGSGALGGSGGYTF
TGTGCCAGCGGATCCGGGGCATTAGGGGGTTCGGGTGGCTACACCTTC
>TRBJ2-1|NA|TRBV19|TRBD1
CASSTLTTGADEQFF
TGTGCCAGTAGTACCCTCACGACAGGGGCGGATGAGCAGTTCTTC
>TRBJ2-1|NA|TRBV14|TRBD2
CASSRSTPLLANSYNEQFF
TGTGCCAGCAGCCGCTCCACTCCCTTACTAGCGAACTCCTACAATGAGCAGTTCTTC
>TRBJ1-1|once|TRBV5-8|TRBD1
CASSQGQLSNTEAFF
TGTGCCAGCAGCCAGGGACAGCTAAGCAACACTGAAGCTTTCTTT
>TRBJ1-1|NA|TRBV7-2|NA
CASSLIQGNTEAFF
TGTGCCAGCAGCTTAATACAGGGGAACACTGAAGCTTTCTTT
>TRBJ2-5|once|TRBV29-1|NA
CSVVVGGQETQYF
TGCAGCGTTGTAGTTGGGGGGCAAGAGACCCAGTACTTC
>TRBJ1-2|NA|TRBV5-1|NA
CASSLVGANYGYTF
TGCGCCAGCAGCTTGGTAGGGGCGAACTATGGCTACACCTTC
>TRBJ1-1|few|TRBV18|NA
CASSLVQGGTEAFF
TGTGCCAGCTCCTTGGTACAGGGAGGGACTGAAGCTTTCTTT
>TRBJ1-5|few|TRBV7-2|TRBD1
CASSEGTGNQPQHF
TGTGCCAGCAGCGAGGGGACAGGGAATCAGCCCCAGCATTTT
>TRBJ1-1|NA|TRBV7-2|NA
CASSFRQSPEAFF
TGTGCCAGCAGCTTCCGACAGTCACCTGAAGCTTTCTTT
>TRBJ1-2|NA|TRBV9|NA
CASSVRAGTHYGYTF
TGTGCCAGCAGCGTACGAGCCGGGACTCACTATGGCTACACCTTC
>TRBJ1-4|NA|TRBV9|TRBD1
CASSVEAGGEKLFF
TGTGCCAGCAGCGTAGAGGCAGGGGGAGAAAAACTGTTTTTT
>TRBJ2-7|NA|TRBV10-1|NA
CASSEGNGKQYF
TGCGCCAGCAGTGAGGGGAACGGGAAGCAGTACTTC
>TRBJ2-5|NA|TRBV7-2|TRBD2
CASSVMAGGGETQYF
TGTGCCAGCAGCGTTATGGCGGGGGGCGGGGAGACCCAGTACTTC
>TRBJ2-3|NA|TRBV7-2|TRBD2
CASSLEKRGGRDTQYF
TGTGCCAGCAGCTTAGAGAAACGGGGGGGCCGGGATACGCAGTATTTT
>TRBJ1-2|NA|TRBV29-1|NA
CSVEESAGSFNYGYTF
TGCAGCGTTGAAGAATCGGCAGGGAGCTTCAACTATGGCTACACCTTC
>TRBJ1-3|NA|TRBV19|NA
CASSMGHLFSGNTIYF
TGTGCCAGTAGTATGGGGCACCTCTTCTCTGGAAACACCATATATTTT
>TRBJ1-2|NA|TRBV14|NA
CASSRSGRGGSGYTF
TGTGCCAGCAGCCGATCGGGCCGCGGGGGGAGCGGCTACACCTTC